Sequencing of this T cell receptor (beta chain) was carried out in a study of blood T cell repertoires in COVID-19. TCRdb keeps only in-frame clones here, not all; method: immunoSEQ multiplex PCR. The sample has 200,000 to 250,000 clones, 75% to 85% seen once; the top ten hold over 4%. The CDR3 contains 15 residues. Trimming removed 0 bases from V and 13 bases from J; junction bases left unmatched: 11. The germline V gene encodes CDR1 SGHKS and CDR2 YYEKEE (reference sequence). The sample was peripheral blood. The gene calls are TRBV5-5 and TRBJ1-4, with 8 nucleotides matching TRBD1. The sequence derives from a woman aged 70-85 years with COVID-19, enrolled during active disease. The CDR3 reads CASSLEERTGLGLFF. CDR3 nucleotide sequence: TGTGCCAGCAGCTTGGAGGAACGGACAGGGCTTGGACTGTTTTTT.